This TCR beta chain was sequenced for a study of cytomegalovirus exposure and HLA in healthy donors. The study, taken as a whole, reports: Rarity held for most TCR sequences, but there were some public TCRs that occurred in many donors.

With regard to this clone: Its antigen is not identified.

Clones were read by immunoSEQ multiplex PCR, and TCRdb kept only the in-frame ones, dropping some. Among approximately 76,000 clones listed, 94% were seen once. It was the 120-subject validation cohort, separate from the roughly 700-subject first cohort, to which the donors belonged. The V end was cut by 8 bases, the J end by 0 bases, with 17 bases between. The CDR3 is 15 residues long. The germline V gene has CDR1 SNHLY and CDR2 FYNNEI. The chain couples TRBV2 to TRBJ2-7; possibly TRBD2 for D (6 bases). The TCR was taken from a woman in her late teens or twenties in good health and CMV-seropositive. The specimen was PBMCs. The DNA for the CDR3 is TGTGCCAGCCATCGGGGGAACGGACCCTCCTACGAGCAGTACTTC. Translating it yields CASHRGNGPSYEQYF.